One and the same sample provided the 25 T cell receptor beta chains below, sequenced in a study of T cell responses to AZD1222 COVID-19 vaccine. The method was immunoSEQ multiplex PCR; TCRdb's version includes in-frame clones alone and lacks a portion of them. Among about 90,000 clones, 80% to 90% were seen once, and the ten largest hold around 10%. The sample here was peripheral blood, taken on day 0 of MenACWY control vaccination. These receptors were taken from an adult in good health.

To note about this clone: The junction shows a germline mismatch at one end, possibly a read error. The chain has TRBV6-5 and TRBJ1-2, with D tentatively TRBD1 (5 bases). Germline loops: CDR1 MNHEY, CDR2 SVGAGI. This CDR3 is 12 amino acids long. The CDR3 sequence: CATFGTDYGYTF. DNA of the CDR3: TGTGCCACTTTCGGGACGGACTACGGCTACACCTTC.

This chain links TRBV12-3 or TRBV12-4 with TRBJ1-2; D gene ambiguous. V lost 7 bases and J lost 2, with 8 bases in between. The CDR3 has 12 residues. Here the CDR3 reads CASTSGNYGYTF. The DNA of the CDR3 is TGTGCCAGCACCTCCGGGAACTATGGCTACACCTTC.

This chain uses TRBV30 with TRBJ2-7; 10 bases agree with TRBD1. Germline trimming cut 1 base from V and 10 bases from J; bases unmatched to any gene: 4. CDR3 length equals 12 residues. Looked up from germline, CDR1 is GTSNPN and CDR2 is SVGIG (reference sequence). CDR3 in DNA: TGTGCCTGGAGTGAACGGGACAGGGGACAGTACTTC. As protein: CAWSERDRGQYF.

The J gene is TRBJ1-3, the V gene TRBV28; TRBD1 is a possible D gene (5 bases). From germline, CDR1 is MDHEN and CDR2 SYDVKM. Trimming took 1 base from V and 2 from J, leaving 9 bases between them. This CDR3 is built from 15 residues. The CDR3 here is CASSLLAGPGNTIYF. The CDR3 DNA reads TGTGCCAGCAGTTTATTGGCAGGGCCTGGAAACACCATATATTTT.

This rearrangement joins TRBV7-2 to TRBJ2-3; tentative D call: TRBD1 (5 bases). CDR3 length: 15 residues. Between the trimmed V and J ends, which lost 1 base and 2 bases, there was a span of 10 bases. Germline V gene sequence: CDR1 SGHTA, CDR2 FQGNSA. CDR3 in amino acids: CASSLGGRYTDTQYF. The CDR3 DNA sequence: TGTGCCAGCAGCTTAGGGGGCAGGTACACAGATACGCAGTATTTT.

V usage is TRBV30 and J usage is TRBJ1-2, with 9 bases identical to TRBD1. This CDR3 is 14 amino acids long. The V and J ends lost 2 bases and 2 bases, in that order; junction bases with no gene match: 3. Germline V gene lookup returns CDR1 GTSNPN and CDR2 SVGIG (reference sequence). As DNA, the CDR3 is TGTGCCTGGAGTCCCGGGACAGGGAACTATGGCTACACCTTC. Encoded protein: CAWSPGTGNYGYTF.

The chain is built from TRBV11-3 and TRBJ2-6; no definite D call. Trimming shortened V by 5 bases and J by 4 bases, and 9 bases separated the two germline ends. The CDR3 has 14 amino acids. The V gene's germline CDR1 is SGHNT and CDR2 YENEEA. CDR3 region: CASSLGPGANVLTF. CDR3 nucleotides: TGTGCCAGCAGCCTTGGGCCCGGGGCCAACGTCCTGACTTTC.

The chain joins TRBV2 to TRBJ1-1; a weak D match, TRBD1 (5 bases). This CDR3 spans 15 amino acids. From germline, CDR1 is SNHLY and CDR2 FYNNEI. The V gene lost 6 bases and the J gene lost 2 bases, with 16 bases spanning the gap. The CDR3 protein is CASSLQQTVNTEAFF. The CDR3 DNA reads TGTGCCAGCAGCCTGCAACAGACAGTCAACACTGAAGCTTTCTTT.

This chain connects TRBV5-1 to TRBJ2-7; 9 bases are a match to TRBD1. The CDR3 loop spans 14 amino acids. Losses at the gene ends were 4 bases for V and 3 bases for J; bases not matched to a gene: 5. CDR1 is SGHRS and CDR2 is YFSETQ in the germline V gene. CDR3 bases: TGCGCCAGCAGCCTCACGGGACAGGGCTACGAGCAGTACTTC. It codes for CASSLTGQGYEQYF.

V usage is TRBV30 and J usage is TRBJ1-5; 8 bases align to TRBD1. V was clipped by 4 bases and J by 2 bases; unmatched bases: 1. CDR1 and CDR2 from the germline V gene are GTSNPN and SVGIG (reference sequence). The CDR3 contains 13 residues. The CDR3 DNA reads TGTGCCTGGAAGACAGGGGGCAATCAGCCCCAGCATTTT. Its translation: CAWKTGGNQPQHF.

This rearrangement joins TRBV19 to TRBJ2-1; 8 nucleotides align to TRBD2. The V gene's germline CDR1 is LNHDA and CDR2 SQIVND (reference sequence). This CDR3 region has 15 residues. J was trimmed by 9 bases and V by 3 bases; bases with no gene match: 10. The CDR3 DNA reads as TGTGCCAGTAGTATGATCTCGGGGGGGCCTCGTGAGCAGTTCTTC. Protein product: CASSMISGGPREQFF.

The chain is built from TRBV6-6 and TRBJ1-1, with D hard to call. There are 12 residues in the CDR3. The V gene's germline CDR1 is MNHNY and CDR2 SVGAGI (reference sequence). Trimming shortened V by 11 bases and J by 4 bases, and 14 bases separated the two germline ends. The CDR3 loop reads CAAGPGFTEAFF. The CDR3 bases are TGTGCCGCCGGCCCTGGCTTCACTGAAGCTTTCTTT.

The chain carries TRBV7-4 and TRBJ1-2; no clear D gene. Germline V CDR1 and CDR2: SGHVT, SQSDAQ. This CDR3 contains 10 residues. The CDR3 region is CPRPDYGYTF. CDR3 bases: TGTCCCCGACCCGACTATGGCTACACCTTC.

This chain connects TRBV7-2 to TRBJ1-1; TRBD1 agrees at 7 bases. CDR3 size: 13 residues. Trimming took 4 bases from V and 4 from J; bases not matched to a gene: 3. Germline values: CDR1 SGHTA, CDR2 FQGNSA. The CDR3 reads CASSSRQGTEAFF. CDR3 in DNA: TGTGCCAGCAGCTCCCGACAGGGCACTGAAGCTTTCTTT.

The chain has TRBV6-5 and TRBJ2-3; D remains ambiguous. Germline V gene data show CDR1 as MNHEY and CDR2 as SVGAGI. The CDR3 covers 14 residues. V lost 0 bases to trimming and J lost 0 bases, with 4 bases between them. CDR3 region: CASSYSASTDTQYF. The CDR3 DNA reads TGTGCCAGCAGTTACTCGGCCAGCACAGATACGCAGTATTTT.

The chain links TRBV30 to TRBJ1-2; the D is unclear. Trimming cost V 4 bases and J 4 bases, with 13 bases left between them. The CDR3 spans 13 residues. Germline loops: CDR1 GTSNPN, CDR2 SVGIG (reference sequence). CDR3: CAWTQRGGYGYTF. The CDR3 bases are TGTGCCTGGACCCAAAGAGGTGGCTATGGCTACACCTTC.

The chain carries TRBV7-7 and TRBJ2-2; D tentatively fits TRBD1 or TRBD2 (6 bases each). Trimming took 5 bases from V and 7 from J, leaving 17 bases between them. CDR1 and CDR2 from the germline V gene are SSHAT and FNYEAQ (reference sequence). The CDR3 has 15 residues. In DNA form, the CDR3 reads TGTGCCAGCAGCCCGAGAGGGGGGCGCATCGGGGAGCTGTTTTTT. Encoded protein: CASSPRGGRIGELFF.

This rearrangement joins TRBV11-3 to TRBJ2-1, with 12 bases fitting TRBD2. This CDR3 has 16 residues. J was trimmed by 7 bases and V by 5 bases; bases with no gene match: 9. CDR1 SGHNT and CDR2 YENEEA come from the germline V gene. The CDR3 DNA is TGTGCCAGCAGCAAAGCCCTAGCGGGGGGGTCGAATGAGCAGTTCTTC. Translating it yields CASSKALAGGSNEQFF.

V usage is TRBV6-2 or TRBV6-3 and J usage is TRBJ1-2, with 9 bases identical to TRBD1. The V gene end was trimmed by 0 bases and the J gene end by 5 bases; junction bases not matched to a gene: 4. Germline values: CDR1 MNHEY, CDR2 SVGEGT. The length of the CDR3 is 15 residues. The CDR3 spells CASSYSKGQGYGYTF. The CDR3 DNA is TGTGCCAGCAGTTACTCGAAGGGACAGGGATATGGCTACACCTTC.

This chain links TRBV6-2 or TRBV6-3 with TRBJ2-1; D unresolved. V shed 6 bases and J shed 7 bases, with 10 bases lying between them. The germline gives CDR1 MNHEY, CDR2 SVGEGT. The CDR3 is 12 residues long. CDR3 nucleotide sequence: TGTGCCAGCAGCCGGATTCGTAATGAGCAGTTCTTC. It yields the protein CASSRIRNEQFF.

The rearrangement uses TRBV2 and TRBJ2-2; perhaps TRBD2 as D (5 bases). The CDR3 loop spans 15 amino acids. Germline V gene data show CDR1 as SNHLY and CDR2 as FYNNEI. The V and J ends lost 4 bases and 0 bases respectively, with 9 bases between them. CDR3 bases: TGTGCCAGCAGTGGGAAGCGGACGAACACCGGGGAGCTGTTTTTT. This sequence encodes CASSGKRTNTGELFF.

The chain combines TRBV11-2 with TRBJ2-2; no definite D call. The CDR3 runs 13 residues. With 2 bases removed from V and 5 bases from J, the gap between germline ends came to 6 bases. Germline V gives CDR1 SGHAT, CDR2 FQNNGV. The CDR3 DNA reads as TGTGCCAGCAGCTTATCAACAACCGGGGAGCTGTTTTTT. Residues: CASSLSTTGELFF.

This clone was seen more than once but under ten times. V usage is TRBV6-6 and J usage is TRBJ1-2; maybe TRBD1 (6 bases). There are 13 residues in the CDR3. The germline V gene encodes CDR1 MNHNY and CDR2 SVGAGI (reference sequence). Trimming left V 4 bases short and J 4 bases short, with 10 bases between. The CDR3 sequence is CASSSTGSYGYTF. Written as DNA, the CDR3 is TGTGCCAGCAGTTCCACAGGGTCCTATGGCTACACCTTC.

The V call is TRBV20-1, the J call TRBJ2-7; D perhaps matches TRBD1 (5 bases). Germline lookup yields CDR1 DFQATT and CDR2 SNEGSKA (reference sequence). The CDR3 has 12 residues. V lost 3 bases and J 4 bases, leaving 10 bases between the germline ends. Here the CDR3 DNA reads TGCAGTGCTAGTCAGGGATTATACGAGCAGTACTTC. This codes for CSASQGLYEQYF.

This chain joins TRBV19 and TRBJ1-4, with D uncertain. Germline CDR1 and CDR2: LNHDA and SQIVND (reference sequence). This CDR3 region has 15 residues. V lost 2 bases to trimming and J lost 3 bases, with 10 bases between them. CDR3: CASSIQAPPNEKLFF. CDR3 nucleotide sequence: TGTGCCAGTAGTATACAGGCTCCACCTAATGAAAAACTGTTTTTT. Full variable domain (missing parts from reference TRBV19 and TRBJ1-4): DGGITQSPKYLFRKEGQNVTLSCEQNLNHDAMYWYRQDPGQGLRLIYYSQIVNDFQKGDIAEGYSVSREKKESFPLTVTSAQKNPTAFYLCASSIQAPPNEKLFFGSGTQLSVL.